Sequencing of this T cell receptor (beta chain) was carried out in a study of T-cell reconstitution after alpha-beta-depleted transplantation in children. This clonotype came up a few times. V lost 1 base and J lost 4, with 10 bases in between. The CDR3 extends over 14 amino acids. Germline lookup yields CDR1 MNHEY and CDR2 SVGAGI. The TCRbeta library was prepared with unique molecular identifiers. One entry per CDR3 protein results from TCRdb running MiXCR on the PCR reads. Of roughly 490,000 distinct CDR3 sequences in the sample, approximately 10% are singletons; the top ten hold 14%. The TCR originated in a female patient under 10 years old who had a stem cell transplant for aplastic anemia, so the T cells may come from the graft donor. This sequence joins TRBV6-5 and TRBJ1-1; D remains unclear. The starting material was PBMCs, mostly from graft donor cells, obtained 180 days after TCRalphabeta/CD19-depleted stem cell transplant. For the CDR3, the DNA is TGTGCCAGCAGTTACTACTCAGGCGGCACTGAAGCTTTCTTT. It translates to CASSYYSGGTEAFF.